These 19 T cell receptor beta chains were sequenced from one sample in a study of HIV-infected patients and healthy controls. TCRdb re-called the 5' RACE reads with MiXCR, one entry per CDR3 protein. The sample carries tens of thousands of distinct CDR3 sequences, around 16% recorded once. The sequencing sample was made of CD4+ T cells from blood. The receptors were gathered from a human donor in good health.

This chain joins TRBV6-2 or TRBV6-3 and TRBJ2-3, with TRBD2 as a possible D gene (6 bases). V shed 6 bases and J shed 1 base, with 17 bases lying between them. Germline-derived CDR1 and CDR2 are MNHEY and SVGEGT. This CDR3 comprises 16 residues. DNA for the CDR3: TGTGCCAGCAGACCGGACCCAGGGACTCGCACAGATACGCAGTATTTT. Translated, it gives CASRPDPGTRTDTQYF.

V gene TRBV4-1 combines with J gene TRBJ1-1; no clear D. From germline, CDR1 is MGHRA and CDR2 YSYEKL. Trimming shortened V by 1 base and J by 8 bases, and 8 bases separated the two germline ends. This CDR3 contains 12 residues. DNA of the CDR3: TGCGCCAGCAGCCAAGGATCGGGGGAAGCTTTCTTT. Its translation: CASSQGSGEAFF.

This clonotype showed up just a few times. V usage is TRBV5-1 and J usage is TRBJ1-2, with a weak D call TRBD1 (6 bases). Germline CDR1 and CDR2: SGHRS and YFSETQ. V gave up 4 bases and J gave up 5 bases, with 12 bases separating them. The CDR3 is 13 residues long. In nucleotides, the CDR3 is TGCGCCAGCAGCCCCCGGACAGATTATGGCTACACCTTC. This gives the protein CASSPRTDYGYTF.

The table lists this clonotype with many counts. The chain's CDR3 is CSARPLATGELFF. The DNA of the CDR3 is TGCAGCGCCCGCCCGCTAGCAACCGGGGAGCTGTTTTTT. The V and J genes are TRBV29-1 and TRBJ2-2; maybe TRBD2 (5 bases). Trimming took 7 bases from V and 5 from J, leaving 14 bases between them. The CDR3 is 13 residues long. CDR1 and CDR2 (germline): SQVTM, ANQGSEA.

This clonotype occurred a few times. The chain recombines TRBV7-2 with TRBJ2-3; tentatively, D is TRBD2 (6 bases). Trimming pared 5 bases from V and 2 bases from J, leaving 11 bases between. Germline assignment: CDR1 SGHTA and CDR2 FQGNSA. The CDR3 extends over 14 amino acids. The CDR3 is CASSKGLDTDTQYF. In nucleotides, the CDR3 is TGTGCCAGCAGCAAGGGACTTGACACAGATACGCAGTATTTT.

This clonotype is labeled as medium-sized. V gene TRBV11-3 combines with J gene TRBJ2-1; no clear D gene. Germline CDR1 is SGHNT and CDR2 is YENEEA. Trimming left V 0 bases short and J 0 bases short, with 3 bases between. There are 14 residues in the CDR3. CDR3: CASSLESSYNEQFF. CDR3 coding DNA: TGTGCCAGCAGCTTAGAGAGCTCCTACAATGAGCAGTTCTTC.

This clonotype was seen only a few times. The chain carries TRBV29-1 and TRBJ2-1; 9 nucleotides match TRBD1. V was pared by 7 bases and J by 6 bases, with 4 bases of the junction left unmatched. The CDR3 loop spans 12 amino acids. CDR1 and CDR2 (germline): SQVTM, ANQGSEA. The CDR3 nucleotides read TGCAGCGGCGACAGGGGGTTCAATGAGCAGTTCTTC. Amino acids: CSGDRGFNEQFF.

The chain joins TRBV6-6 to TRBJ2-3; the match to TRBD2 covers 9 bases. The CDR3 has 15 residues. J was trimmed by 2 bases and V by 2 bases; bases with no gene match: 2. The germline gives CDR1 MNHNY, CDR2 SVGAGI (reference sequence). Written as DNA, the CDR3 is TGTGCCAGCAGTTACGCTAGCGGGAACACAGATACGCAGTATTTT. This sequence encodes CASSYASGNTDTQYF.

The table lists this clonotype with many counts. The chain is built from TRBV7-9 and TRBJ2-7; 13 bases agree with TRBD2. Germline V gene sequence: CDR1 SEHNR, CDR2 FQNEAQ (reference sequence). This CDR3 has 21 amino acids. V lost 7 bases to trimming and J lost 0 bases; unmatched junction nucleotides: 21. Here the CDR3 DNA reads TGTGCCAGCACGGGGACTGTCGGACTAGCGGGAGTCGACCATAGCTCCTACGAGCAGTACTTC. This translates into CASTGTVGLAGVDHSSYEQYF.

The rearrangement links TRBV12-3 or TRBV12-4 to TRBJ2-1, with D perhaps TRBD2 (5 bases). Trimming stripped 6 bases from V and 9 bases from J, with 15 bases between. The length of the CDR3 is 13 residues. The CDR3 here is CASSPQLGSEQFF. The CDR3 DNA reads TGTGCCAGCAGCCCCCAACTAGGGAGTGAGCAGTTCTTC.

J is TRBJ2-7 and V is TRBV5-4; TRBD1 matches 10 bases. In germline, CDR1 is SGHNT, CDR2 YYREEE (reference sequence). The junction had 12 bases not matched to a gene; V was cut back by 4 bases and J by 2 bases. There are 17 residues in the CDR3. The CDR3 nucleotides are TGTGCCAGCAGCCTTGGGACAGGGGCCGTTTACACCTACGAGCAGTACTTC. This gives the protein CASSLGTGAVYTYEQYF.

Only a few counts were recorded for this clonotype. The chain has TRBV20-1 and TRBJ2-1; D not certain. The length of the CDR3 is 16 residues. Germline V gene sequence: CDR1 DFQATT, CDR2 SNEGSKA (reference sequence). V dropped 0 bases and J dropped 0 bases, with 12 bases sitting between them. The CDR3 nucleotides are TGCAGTGCTAGAGATTCTGGACGGAGCTCCTACAATGAGCAGTTCTTC. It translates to CSARDSGRSSYNEQFF.

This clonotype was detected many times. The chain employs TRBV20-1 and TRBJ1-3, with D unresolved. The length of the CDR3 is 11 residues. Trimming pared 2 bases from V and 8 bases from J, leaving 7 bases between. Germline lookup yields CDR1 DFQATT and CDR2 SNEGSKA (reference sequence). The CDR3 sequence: CSARTGDTIYF. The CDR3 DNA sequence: TGCAGTGCTAGAACGGGCGACACCATATATTTT.

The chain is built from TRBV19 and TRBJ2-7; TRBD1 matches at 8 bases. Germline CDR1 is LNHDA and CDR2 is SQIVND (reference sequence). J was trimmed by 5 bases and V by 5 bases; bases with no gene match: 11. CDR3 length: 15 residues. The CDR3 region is CASSPPWTGRDEQYF. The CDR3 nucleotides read TGTGCCAGTAGTCCACCTTGGACAGGGCGCGACGAGCAGTACTTC.

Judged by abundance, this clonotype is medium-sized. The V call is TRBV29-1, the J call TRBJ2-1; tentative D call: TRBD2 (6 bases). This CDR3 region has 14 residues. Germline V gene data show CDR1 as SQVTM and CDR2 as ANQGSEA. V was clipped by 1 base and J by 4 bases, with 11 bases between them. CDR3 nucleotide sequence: TGCAGCGTTGAAGCGGGACTCCGTTACAATGAGCAGTTCTTC. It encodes CSVEAGLRYNEQFF.

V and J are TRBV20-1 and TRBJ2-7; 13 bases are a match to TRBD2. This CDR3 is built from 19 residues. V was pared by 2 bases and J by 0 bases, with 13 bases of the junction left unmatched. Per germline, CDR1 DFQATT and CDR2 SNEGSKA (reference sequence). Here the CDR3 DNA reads TGCAGTGCTAGACCACCCCGGACTAGCGGGGGTGAAATCTCCTACGAGCAGTACTTC. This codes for CSARPPRTSGGEISYEQYF.

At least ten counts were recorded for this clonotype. The CDR3 sequence is CASSLVFGTGVYNEQFF. CDR3 nucleotide sequence: TGTGCCAGCAGCTTAGTCTTTGGGACAGGGGTCTACAATGAGCAGTTCTTC. This chain joins TRBV7-9 and TRBJ2-1; 10 nucleotides match TRBD1. The germline CDR1 and CDR2 sequences are SEHNR and FQNEAQ (reference sequence). The trim removed 1 base at V and 3 bases at J, leaving 6 bases unmatched. This CDR3 spans 17 amino acids.

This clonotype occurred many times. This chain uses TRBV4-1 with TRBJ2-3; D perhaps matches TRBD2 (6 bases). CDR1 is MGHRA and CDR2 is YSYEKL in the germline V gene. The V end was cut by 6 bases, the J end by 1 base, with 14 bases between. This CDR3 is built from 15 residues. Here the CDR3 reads CASSLGSSGTDTQYF. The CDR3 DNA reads TGCGCCAGCAGTTTAGGCTCTAGCGGCACAGATACGCAGTATTTT.

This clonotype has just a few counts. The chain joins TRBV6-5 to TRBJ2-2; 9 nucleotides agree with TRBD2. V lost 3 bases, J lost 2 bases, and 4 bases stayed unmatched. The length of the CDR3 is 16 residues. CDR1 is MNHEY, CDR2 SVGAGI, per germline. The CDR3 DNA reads TGTGCCAGCAGTTATCCTAGCGGGACCAACACCGGGGAGCTGTTTTTT. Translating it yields CASSYPSGTNTGELFF.